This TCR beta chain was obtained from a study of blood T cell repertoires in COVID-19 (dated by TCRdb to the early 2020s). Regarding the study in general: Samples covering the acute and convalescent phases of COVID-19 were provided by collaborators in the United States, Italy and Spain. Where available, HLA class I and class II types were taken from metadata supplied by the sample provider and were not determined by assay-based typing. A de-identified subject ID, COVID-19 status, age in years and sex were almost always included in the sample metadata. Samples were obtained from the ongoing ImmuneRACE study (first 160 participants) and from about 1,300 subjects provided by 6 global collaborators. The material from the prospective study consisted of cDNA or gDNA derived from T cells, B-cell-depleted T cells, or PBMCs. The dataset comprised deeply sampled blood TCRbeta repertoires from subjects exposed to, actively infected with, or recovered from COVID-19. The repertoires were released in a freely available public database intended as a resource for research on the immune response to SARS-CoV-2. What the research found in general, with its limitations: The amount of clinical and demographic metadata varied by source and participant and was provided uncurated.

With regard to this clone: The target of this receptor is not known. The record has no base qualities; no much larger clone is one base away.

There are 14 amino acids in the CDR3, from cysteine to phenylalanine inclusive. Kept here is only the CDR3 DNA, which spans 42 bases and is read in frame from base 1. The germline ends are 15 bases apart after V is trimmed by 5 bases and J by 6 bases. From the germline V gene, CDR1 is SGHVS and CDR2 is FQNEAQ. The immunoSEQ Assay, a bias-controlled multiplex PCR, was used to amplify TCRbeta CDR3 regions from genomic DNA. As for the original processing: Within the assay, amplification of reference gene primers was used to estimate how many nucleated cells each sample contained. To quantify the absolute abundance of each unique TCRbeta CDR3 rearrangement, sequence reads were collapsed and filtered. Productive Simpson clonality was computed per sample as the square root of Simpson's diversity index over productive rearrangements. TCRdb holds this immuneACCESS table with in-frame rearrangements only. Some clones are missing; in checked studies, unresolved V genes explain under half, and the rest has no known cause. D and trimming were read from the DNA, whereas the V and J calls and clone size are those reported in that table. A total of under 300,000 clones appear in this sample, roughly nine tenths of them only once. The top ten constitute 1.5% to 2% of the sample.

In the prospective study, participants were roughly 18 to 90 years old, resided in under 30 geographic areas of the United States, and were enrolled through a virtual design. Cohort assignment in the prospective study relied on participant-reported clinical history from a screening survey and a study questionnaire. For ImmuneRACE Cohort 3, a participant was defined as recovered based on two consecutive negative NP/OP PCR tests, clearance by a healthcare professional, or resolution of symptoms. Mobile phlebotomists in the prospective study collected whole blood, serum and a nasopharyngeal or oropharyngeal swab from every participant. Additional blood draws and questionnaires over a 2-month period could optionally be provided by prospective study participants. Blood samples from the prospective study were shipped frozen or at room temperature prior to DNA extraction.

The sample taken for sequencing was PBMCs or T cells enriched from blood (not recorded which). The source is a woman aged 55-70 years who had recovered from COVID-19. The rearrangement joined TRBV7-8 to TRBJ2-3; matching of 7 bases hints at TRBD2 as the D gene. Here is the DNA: TGTGCCAGCAGCCCCTGGGGAGGGGGGGATACGCAGTATTTT. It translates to CASSPWGGGDTQYF.